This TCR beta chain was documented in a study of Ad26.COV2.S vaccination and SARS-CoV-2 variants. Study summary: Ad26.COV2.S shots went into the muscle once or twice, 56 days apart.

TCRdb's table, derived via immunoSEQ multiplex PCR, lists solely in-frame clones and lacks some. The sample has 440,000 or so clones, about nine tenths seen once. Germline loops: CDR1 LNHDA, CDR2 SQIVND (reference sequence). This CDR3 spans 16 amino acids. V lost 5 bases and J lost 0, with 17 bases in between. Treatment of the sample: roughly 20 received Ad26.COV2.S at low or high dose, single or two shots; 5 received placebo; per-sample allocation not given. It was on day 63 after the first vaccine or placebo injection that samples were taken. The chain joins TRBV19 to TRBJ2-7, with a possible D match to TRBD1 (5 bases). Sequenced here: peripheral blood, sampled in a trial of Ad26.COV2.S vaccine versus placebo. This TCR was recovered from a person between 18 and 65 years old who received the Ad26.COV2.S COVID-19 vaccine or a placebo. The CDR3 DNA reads TGTGCCAGTAGTGGTCTGGGGCAGCGAAGCTCCTACGAGCAGTACTTC. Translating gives CASSGLGQRSSYEQYF. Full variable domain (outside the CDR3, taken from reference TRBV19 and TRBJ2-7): DGGITQSPKYLFRKEGQNVTLSCEQNLNHDAMYWYRQDPGQGLRLIYYSQIVNDFQKGDIAEGYSVSREKKESFPLTVTSAQKNPTAFYLCASSGLGQRSSYEQYFGPGTRLTVT.